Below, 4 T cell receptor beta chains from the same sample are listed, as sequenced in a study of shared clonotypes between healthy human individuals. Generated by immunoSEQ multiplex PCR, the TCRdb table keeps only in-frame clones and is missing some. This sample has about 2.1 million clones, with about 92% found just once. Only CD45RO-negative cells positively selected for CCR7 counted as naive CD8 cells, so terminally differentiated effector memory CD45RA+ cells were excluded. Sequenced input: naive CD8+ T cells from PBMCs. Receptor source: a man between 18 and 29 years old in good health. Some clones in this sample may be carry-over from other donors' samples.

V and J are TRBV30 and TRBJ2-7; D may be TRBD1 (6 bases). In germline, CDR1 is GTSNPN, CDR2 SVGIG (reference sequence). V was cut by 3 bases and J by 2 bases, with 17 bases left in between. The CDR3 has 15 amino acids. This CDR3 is CAWSPLEQGPYEQYF. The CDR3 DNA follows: TGTGCCTGGAGCCCTCTTGAACAGGGCCCCTACGAGCAGTACTTC.

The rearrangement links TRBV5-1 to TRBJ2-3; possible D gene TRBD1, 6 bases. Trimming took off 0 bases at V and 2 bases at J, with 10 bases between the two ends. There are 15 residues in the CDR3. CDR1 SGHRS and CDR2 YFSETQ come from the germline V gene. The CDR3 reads CASSLGTADTDTQYF. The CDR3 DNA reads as TGCGCCAGCAGCTTGGGGACAGCCGACACAGATACGCAGTATTTT.

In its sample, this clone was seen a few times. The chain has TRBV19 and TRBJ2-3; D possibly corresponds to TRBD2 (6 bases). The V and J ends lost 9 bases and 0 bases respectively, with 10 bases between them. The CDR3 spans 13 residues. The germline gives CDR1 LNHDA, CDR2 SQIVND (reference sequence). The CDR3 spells CASRGISTDTQYF. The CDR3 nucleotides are TGTGCCAGCCGGGGGATTAGCACAGATACGCAGTATTTT.

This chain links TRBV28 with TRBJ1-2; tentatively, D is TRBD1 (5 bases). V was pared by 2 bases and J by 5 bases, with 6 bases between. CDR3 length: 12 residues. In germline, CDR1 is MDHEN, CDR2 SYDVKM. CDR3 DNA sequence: TGTGCCAGCAGTTTACGGGGGTATGGCTACACCTTC. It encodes CASSLRGYGYTF.